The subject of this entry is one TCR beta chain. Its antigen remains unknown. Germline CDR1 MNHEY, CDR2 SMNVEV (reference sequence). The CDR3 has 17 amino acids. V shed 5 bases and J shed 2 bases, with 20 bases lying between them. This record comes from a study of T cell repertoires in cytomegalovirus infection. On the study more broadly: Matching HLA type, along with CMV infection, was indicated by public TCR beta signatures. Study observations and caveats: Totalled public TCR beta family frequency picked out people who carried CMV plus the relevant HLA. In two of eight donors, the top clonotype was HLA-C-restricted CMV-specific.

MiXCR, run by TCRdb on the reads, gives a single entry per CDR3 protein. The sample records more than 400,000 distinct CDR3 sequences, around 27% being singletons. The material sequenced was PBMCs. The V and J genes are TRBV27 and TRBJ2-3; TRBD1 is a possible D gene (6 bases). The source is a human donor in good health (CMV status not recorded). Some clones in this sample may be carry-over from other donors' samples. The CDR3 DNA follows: TGTGCCAGCAGTGGGACAAGGACGACCTCTTACACAGATACGCAGTATTTT. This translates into CASSGTRTTSYTDTQYF.